These 5 T cell receptor beta chains share one sample of origin, sequenced in a study of regulatory T cells in long-lasting Graves disease (dated by TCRdb to the early 2020s). The method behind the library was multiplex PCR. Instrument used: Illumina HiSeq 4000. CDR3 regions were amplified by Arm-PCR with iRepertoire HTBI primers to construct TCR beta libraries. In-frame beta chains were kept once TCRdb had trimmed the public reads at Q25 with fastp and called clones with MiXCR. Rows are combined by CDR3 protein, so each entry shows the most common genes and DNA. The sample profile shows under 400,000 distinct CDR3 sequences; about a sixth of them were found once. The biggest ten clones account for about 32% of the sample. Explained via the paper, the time point label denotes: newly diagnosed GD, antithyroid drugs for less than 3 months. For both TCR sequencing and RNA sequencing, RNA was extracted from PBMCs using TRIzol.

In addition, the sample was reused for a study of T cells in Graves' hyperthyroidism and ophthalmopathy.

The source was peripheral blood mononuclear cells (PBMCs), collected at new diagnosis, from a patient treated with antithyroid drugs. The receptors were gathered from a man aged 35-49 years with Graves disease. Donor details come from another sample of the same person, matched by shared clones.

This clonotype was seen repeatedly, ten times or more. This chain uses TRBV5-1 with TRBJ2-1, with 10 bases aligning to TRBD2. Germline values: CDR1 SGHRS, CDR2 YFSETQ. This CDR3 spans 15 amino acids. J gave up 7 bases and V 4 bases, and 8 bases lay outside the gene matches. CDR3 DNA: TGCGCCAGCAGCACTGCTCGGACTAGCGGAAATGAGCAGTTCTTC. This codes for CASSTARTSGNEQFF. The whole variable domain, filled in from reference TRBV5-1 and TRBJ2-1, reads KAGVTQTPRYLIKTRGQQVTLSCSPISGHRSVSWYQQTPGQGLQFLFEYFSETQRNKGNFPGRFSGRQFSNSRSEMNVSTLELGDSALYLCASSTARTSGNEQFFGPGTRLTVL.

This clonotype was seen many times. This rearrangement joins TRBV7-2 to TRBJ2-3, with 8 positions matching TRBD2. Trimming at V came to 3 bases and at J to 1 base, leaving 6 bases not matched to a gene. This CDR3 has 16 residues. Per germline, CDR1 SGHTA and CDR2 FQGNSA. Here the CDR3 reads CASSFTGAGGTDTQYF. CDR3 nucleotide sequence: TGTGCCAGCAGCTTCACAGGAGCGGGGGGCACAGATACGCAGTATTTT.

This chain connects TRBV4-2 to TRBJ1-5; D uncertain. Germline values: CDR1 LGHNA, CDR2 YNFKEQ. The CDR3 contains 14 residues. Trimming took off 0 bases at V and 10 bases at J, with 13 bases between the two ends. The CDR3 reads CASSQERWGKPQHF. Written as DNA, the CDR3 is TGTGCCAGCAGCCAAGAACGGTGGGGAAAACCCCAGCATTTT.

This clonotype occurred many times. This rearrangement joins TRBV3-1 to TRBJ2-1; tentative D call: TRBD1 (6 bases). Germline CDR1 reads LGHDT; CDR2 reads YNNKEL (reference sequence). V lost 11 bases, J lost 9 bases, and 20 bases lay in between. This CDR3 is built from 13 residues. The CDR3 spells CAAQGQGLGEQFF. The CDR3, as DNA: TGTGCCGCTCAAGGGCAGGGGCTTGGTGAGCAGTTCTTC.

This clonotype showed up many times. The V call is TRBV12-3 or TRBV12-4, the J call TRBJ2-1; TRBD1 aligns across 8 bases. The CDR3 length is 15 residues. J was trimmed by 4 bases and V by 5 bases; bases with no gene match: 7. The CDR3 region has the DNA TGTGCCAGCAGTGCCCCGGGACAGGAATACAATGAGCAGTTCTTC. Translated: CASSAPGQEYNEQFF.